The 31 T cell receptor beta chains presented below share a single source sample, sequenced in a study of T cell changes during pregnancy in multiple sclerosis. Profiled with immunoSEQ multiplex PCR; TCRdb holds only in-frame clones, not every one. The sample shows 100,000 to 110,000 clones, about nine tenths of them seen only once. The material sequenced was peripheral blood, taken after pregnancy. These receptors all stem from a female donor with multiple sclerosis, enrolled in a pregnancy study.

The V and J genes are TRBV15 and TRBJ1-1, with D possibly matching TRBD1 (5 bases). V dropped 0 bases and J dropped 3 bases, with 14 bases sitting between them. This CDR3 has 16 residues. CDR1 LNHNV and CDR2 YYDKDF come from the germline V gene (reference sequence). DNA of the CDR3: TGTGCCACCAGCAGAGATTGGGGGGGTATGGACACTGAAGCTTTCTTT. It yields the protein CATSRDWGGMDTEAFF.

This clone was counted a few times. V gene TRBV27 combines with J gene TRBJ1-5; D call uncertain. This CDR3 is 15 amino acids long. The germline V and J ends were trimmed by 5 bases and 5 bases, with 16 bases remaining between them. Germline V gene sequence: CDR1 MNHEY, CDR2 SMNVEV (reference sequence). CDR3: CASSAHSGGYQPQHF. In DNA form, the CDR3 reads TGTGCCAGCAGTGCGCACTCCGGAGGGTATCAGCCCCAGCATTTT.

V gene TRBV7-3 combines with J gene TRBJ1-6; D remains ambiguous. This CDR3 region has 13 residues. Germline V lookup: CDR1 SGHTA, CDR2 FQGTGA. V lost 5 bases, J lost 9 bases, and 11 bases lay in between. CDR3 in DNA: TGTGCCAGCAGCGAAGTGGCGGCTTCACCCCTCCACTTT. Translating gives CASSEVAASPLHF.

The chain uses TRBV11-2 and TRBJ2-1; TRBD1 matches at 9 bases. Trimming at V came to 7 bases and at J to 8 bases, leaving 9 bases not matched to a gene. The CDR3 contains 14 residues. Per the germline V gene, CDR1 is SGHAT and CDR2 is FQNNGV. The CDR3 sequence is CASTTRDRAYEQFF. In DNA, the CDR3 is TGTGCCAGCACCACAAGGGACAGGGCCTATGAGCAGTTCTTC.

This clone was seen a few times. V and J are TRBV7-2 and TRBJ1-2; 10 bases are a match to TRBD1. The CDR3 has 15 amino acids. V shed 5 bases and J 8 bases; nucleotides not matched to a gene: 11. Germline V lookup: CDR1 SGHTA, CDR2 FQGNSA. The CDR3 bases are TGTGCCAGCAGCCCCAAGACAGGGGGCCTAGAGGGCTACACCTTC. Protein product: CASSPKTGGLEGYTF.

The chain has TRBV19 and TRBJ2-1; TRBD1 might be the D (6 bases). Germline lookup yields CDR1 LNHDA and CDR2 SQIVND (reference sequence). V was shortened by 3 bases and J by 6 bases, with 15 bases between the two germline ends. The CDR3 has 15 amino acids. CDR3: CASSIGGGSANEQFF. The DNA for the CDR3 is TGTGCCAGTAGTATTGGGGGCGGTTCGGCCAATGAGCAGTTCTTC.

The chain couples TRBV2 to TRBJ1-2; the match to TRBD1 covers 9 bases. Germline V lookup: CDR1 SNHLY, CDR2 FYNNEI. The junction had 11 bases not matched to a gene; V was cut back by 3 bases and J by 6 bases. This CDR3 comprises 16 residues. Here the CDR3 reads CASSDYRGLSEDGYTF. In DNA, the CDR3 is TGTGCCAGCAGTGACTACAGGGGGCTAAGTGAGGATGGCTACACCTTC.

The chain links TRBV7-2 to TRBJ2-3; 11 bases map to TRBD2. In germline, CDR1 is SGHTA, CDR2 FQGNSA. V dropped 3 bases and J dropped 4; count of bases not matched to a gene: 6. The CDR3 runs 16 residues. DNA of the CDR3: TGTGCCAGCAGCTTTCGTAGCGGGGGGGTTGCAGATACGCAGTATTTT. It codes for CASSFRSGGVADTQYF.

The chain recombines TRBV18 with TRBJ1-1; possible D gene TRBD1, 6 bases. The CDR3 extends over 14 amino acids. Germline CDR1 and CDR2: KGHSH and LQKENI. V shed 3 bases and J shed 6 bases, with 14 bases lying between them. The CDR3 spells CASSPAQGLAEAFF. In nucleotides, the CDR3 is TGTGCCAGCTCACCCGCTCAGGGGCTGGCTGAAGCTTTCTTT.

This clone was detected only once. The rearrangement uses TRBV10-3 and TRBJ2-3; 8 positions match TRBD1. V lost 8 bases and J lost 0; bases outside the gene matches: 4. The V gene's germline CDR1 is ENHRY and CDR2 SYGVKD. The CDR3 loop spans 14 amino acids. Here the CDR3 reads CAIGRTGSTDTQYF. The CDR3, as DNA: TGTGCCATCGGTAGGACAGGGAGCACAGATACGCAGTATTTT.

This chain connects TRBV11-2 to TRBJ1-2; 9 nucleotides agree with TRBD1. The V gene end was trimmed by 4 bases and the J gene end by 0 bases; junction bases not matched to a gene: 12. Germline CDR1 is SGHAT and CDR2 is FQNNGV. The CDR3 runs 18 residues. The CDR3 here is CASSSPKSRQGANYGYTF. CDR3 DNA sequence: TGTGCCAGCAGCTCTCCAAAAAGCCGACAGGGGGCTAACTATGGCTACACCTTC.

This rearrangement joins TRBV5-1 to TRBJ2-1; unclear D gene. Germline CDR1 and CDR2: SGHRS and YFSETQ. This CDR3 region has 13 residues. Between the trimmed V and J ends, which lost 4 bases and 6 bases, there was a span of 11 bases. The CDR3 DNA follows: TGCGCCAGCAGCCCAAGTCTAGTCAATGAGCAGTTCTTC. As protein: CASSPSLVNEQFF. Based on the CDR3 plus reference TRBV5-1 and TRBJ2-1, the full variable domain is KAGVTQTPRYLIKTRGQQVTLSCSPISGHRSVSWYQQTPGQGLQFLFEYFSETQRNKGNFPGRFSGRQFSNSRSEMNVSTLELGDSALYLCASSPSLVNEQFFGPGTRLTVL.

The CDR3 here is CASSLSDNEQFF. The CDR3 region has the DNA TGTGCCAGCAGTTTGTCAGACAATGAGCAGTTCTTC. The genes are TRBV27 and TRBJ2-1; D unresolved. This CDR3 spans 12 amino acids. Germline V gene lookup returns CDR1 MNHEY and CDR2 SMNVEV (reference sequence). Trimming took 3 bases from V and 5 from J, leaving 5 bases between them.

The chain links TRBV6-1 to TRBJ2-7; the D gene is possibly TRBD2 (7 bases). V lost 5 bases and J 4 bases, leaving 18 bases between the germline ends. The CDR3 sequence is 15 residues long. Germline lookup yields CDR1 MNHNS and CDR2 SASEGT. The CDR3: CASSLGEGEAYEQYF. The CDR3 DNA reads as TGTGCCAGCAGTTTAGGGGAGGGGGAAGCTTACGAGCAGTACTTC.

V is TRBV7-8 and J is TRBJ2-7; 10 nucleotides agree with TRBD1. The CDR3 totals 14 residues. The J segment lost 2 bases and the V segment lost 6 bases, leaving 4 bases of the junction unmatched. Germline CDR1 and CDR2: SGHVS and FQNEAQ. CDR3 region: CASSRDRGAYEQYF. The DNA of the CDR3 is TGTGCCAGCAGTAGGGACAGGGGAGCCTACGAGCAGTACTTC.

J is TRBJ1-6 and V is TRBV4-3; 9 bases fit TRBD1. Losses at the gene ends were 1 base for V and 10 bases for J; bases not matched to a gene: 14. CDR3 length: 18 residues. Germline V gives CDR1 LGHNA, CDR2 YSLEER. The CDR3 reads CASSQGPPGQGNWSPLHF. The DNA of the CDR3 is TGCGCCAGCAGCCAAGGACCACCGGGACAGGGTAATTGGTCACCCCTCCACTTT.

The chain carries TRBV7-2 and TRBJ2-7; D gene uncertain. Germline loops: CDR1 SGHTA, CDR2 FQGNSA. Trimming shortened V by 1 base and J by 2 bases, and 9 bases separated the two germline ends. This CDR3 is built from 14 residues. The CDR3 sequence is CASSLGQATYEQYF. CDR3 nucleotides: TGTGCCAGCAGCTTAGGACAAGCCACCTACGAGCAGTACTTC.

This chain uses TRBV28 with TRBJ2-1, with 9 nucleotides matching TRBD2. CDR1 is MDHEN and CDR2 is SYDVKM in the germline V gene. V lost 6 bases, J lost 0 bases, and 9 bases stayed unmatched. This CDR3 comprises 17 residues. CDR3 residues: CASSPLGREGSYNEQFF. The CDR3 DNA reads as TGTGCCAGCAGCCCCCTAGGGCGGGAGGGCTCCTACAATGAGCAGTTCTTC.

This clone was counted a single time. The chain joins TRBV6-1 to TRBJ2-3; TRBD1 matches at 7 bases. CDR1 MNHNS and CDR2 SASEGT come from the germline V gene. The ends lost 5 bases at V and 2 bases at J; junction bases unmatched: 4. This CDR3 has 14 residues. This CDR3 is CASSTDRDTDTQYF. Here the CDR3 DNA reads TGTGCCAGCAGTACCGACAGGGACACAGATACGCAGTATTTT.

The rearrangement uses TRBV10-1 and TRBJ1-1; D is perhaps TRBD1 (5 bases). The CDR3 length is 22 residues. Trimming took 8 bases from V and 0 from J, leaving 37 bases between them. Germline CDR1 is WNHNN and CDR2 is SYGVQD (reference sequence). CDR3 protein: CASPSRGRVREGSSSMNTEAFF. The CDR3 coding sequence is TGCGCCAGCCCCAGTCGGGGACGGGTTAGGGAGGGTTCTTCTTCAATGAACACTGAAGCTTTCTTT.

The V gene is TRBV21-1, the J gene TRBJ1-5; the listed D gene, TRBD1, was not tested against the DNA. TRBV21-1 is labeled a pseudogene. The length of the CDR3 is 17 residues. CDR3 coding DNA: TGTGCCAGCAGCAAACTACCGAACAGGGCTTGCAATCAGCCCCAGCATTTT. Translating gives CASSKLPNRACNQPQHF.

This sequence joins TRBV28 and TRBJ1-2, with TRBD1 matching 7 bases. The CDR3 runs to 14 residues. The junction had 3 bases not matched to a gene; V was cut back by 2 bases and J by 3 bases. Germline values: CDR1 MDHEN, CDR2 SYDVKM. In DNA, the CDR3 is TGTGCCAGCAGTTTAGTAACAGGGGACTATGGCTACACCTTC. This codes for CASSLVTGDYGYTF.

The chain employs TRBV28 and TRBJ1-1, with 8 bases matching TRBD1. Germline lookup yields CDR1 MDHEN and CDR2 SYDVKM. The V and J ends lost 2 bases and 1 base, in that order; junction bases with no gene match: 9. The CDR3 runs 17 residues. CDR3 DNA: TGTGCCAGCAGTTTAAGACAGGGGTCGAGAAAGAACACTGAAGCTTTCTTT. Its translation: CASSLRQGSRKNTEAFF.

The chain is built from TRBV18 and TRBJ1-1; possibly TRBD1 for D (6 bases). Germline V gene data show CDR1 as KGHSH and CDR2 as LQKENI. CDR3 length: 15 amino acids. V was cut by 4 bases and J by 4 bases, with 16 bases left in between. The CDR3 region has the DNA TGTGCCAGCTCACTGATCCAGGGGTCAGGCACTGAAGCTTTCTTT. Its translation: CASSLIQGSGTEAFF.

The J gene is TRBJ1-1, the V gene TRBV19; D call uncertain. The CDR3 covers 16 residues. Germline assignment: CDR1 LNHDA and CDR2 SQIVND (reference sequence). V lost 4 bases and J lost 0, with 15 bases in between. The CDR3 sequence is CASSTNRILMNTEAFF. The CDR3 DNA sequence: TGTGCCAGTAGTACAAACAGAATACTCATGAACACTGAAGCTTTCTTT.

V and J are TRBV27 and TRBJ2-1; TRBD1 might be the D (6 bases). Per germline, CDR1 MNHEY and CDR2 SMNVEV (reference sequence). Trimming pared 3 bases from V and 2 bases from J, leaving 11 bases between. The CDR3 covers 15 residues. CDR3 nucleotide sequence: TGTGCCAGCAGTTTTGAGGGGGTTGCCTACAATGAGCAGTTCTTC. Its translation is CASSFEGVAYNEQFF.

The CDR3 bases are TGTGCCAGCAGCGTAGAGTCCAGGGATACGCAGTATTTT. It codes for CASSVESRDTQYF. The chain joins TRBV9 to TRBJ2-3, with D unclear. The germline gives CDR1 SGDLS, CDR2 YYNGEE. The germline V and J ends were trimmed by 0 bases and 6 bases, with 8 bases remaining between them. The CDR3 covers 13 residues.

V gene TRBV30 combines with J gene TRBJ2-3, with D maybe TRBD2 (5 bases). CDR1 and CDR2 (germline): GTSNPN, SVGIG (reference sequence). The CDR3 runs to 13 residues. Trimming took 4 bases from V and 2 from J, leaving 10 bases between them. The CDR3 DNA reads as TGTGCCTGGAATACGGGAACCACAGATACGCAGTATTTT. Translating it yields CAWNTGTTDTQYF.

V is TRBV6-5 and J is TRBJ1-2; 7 bases map to TRBD1. There are 14 residues in the CDR3. V shed 6 bases and J 3 bases; nucleotides not matched to a gene: 7. Germline loops: CDR1 MNHEY, CDR2 SVGAGI. For the CDR3, the DNA is TGTGCCAGCAGACCCCCCGACAGGGACTATGGCTACACCTTC. Translated: CASRPPDRDYGYTF.

V and J are TRBV5-6 and TRBJ1-3; 7 positions match TRBD1. The CDR3 runs 15 residues. The V and J ends lost 4 bases and 2 bases, in that order; junction bases with no gene match: 6. Germline V gene data show CDR1 as SGHDT and CDR2 as YYEEEE. Here the CDR3 DNA reads TGTGCCAGCAGCCACGGGACAGAAACTGGAAACACCATATATTTT. This translates into CASSHGTETGNTIYF.

In regard to this clone: No DNA is shown, since the ends of the CDR3 on it are uncertain; the CDR3 is the one TCRdb lists. The rearrangement joins TRBV29-1 to TRBJ2-2; the DNA was not compared with TRBD2, the D call given in the table. 16 amino acids form the CDR3, both terminal residues included. Germline CDR1 and CDR2: SQVTM and ANQGSEA. CDR3: CSVVGLAGRRAGELFF.